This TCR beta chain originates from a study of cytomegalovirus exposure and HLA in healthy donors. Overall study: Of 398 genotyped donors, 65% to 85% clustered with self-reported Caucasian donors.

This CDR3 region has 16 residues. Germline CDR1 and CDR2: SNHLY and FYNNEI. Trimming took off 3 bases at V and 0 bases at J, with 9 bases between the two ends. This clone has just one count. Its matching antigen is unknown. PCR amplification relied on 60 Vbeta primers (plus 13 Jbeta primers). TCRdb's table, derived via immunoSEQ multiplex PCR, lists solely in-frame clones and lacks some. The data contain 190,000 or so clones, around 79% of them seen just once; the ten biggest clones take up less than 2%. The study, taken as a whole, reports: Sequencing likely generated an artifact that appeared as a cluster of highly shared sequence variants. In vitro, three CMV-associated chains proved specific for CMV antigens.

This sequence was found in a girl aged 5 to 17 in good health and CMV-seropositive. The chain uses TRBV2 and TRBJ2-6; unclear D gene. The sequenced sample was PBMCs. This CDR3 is CASSETSHSGANVLTF. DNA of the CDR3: TGTGCCAGCAGTGAGACATCCCACTCTGGGGCCAACGTCCTGACTTTC.